The 10 T cell receptor beta chains in this list originate from one sample, sequenced in a study of response to subunit inactivated influenza vaccine. A single record per CDR3 protein comes from TCRdb applying MiXCR to the RT-PCR reads. The data show roughly 180,000 distinct CDR3 sequences, about a tenth seen once. Source: non-naive T cells sorted from PBMCs, taken on the day of vaccination. The receptors shown here come from a middle-aged man who received an inactivated influenza vaccine.

This clonotype was counted many times. The DNA for the CDR3 is TGCGCCAGCAGCTCCGACTCCTGGGAGCAGTACTTC. Translating gives CASSSDSWEQYF. The chain employs TRBV5-1 and TRBJ2-7; D ambiguous. Germline V gene data show CDR1 as SGHRS and CDR2 as YFSETQ. V lost 3 bases and J lost 7, with 11 bases in between. The CDR3 consists of 12 residues.

This clonotype was detected only a few times. This sequence joins TRBV3-1 and TRBJ2-1, with 10 nucleotides matching TRBD2. Per germline, CDR1 LGHDT and CDR2 YNNKEL (reference sequence). CDR3 size: 16 residues. Germline trimming cut 2 bases from V and 6 bases from J; bases unmatched to any gene: 7. The CDR3: CASSQSGVAGGNEQFF. The DNA for the CDR3 is TGTGCCAGCAGCCAATCTGGAGTAGCGGGGGGCAATGAGCAGTTCTTC.

The DNA for the CDR3 is TGTGCCAGCAGCTTAGCCCAGACAGGGGGTGGTAAGCAGTACTTC. It codes for CASSLAQTGGGKQYF. The rearrangement links TRBV7-2 to TRBJ2-7; 9 bases map to TRBD1. Germline V CDR1 and CDR2: SGHTA, FQGNSA. V trimming: 0 bases; J trimming: 8 bases; junction bases outside the gene matches: 8. The CDR3 length is 15 residues.

This chain connects TRBV27 to TRBJ1-2, with unresolved D. The CDR3 totals 17 residues. Germline V gene data show CDR1 as MNHEY and CDR2 as SMNVEV (reference sequence). Trimming took off 5 bases at V and 0 bases at J, with 19 bases between the two ends. The CDR3 DNA follows: TGTGCCAGCAGTCCAACGACAAACAGTTACACTAACTATGGCTACACCTTC. Translation: CASSPTTNSYTNYGYTF.

This clonotype was observed a handful of times. The rearrangement uses TRBV29-1 and TRBJ1-1; D is perhaps TRBD1 (5 bases). The CDR3 runs to 12 residues. Looked up from germline, CDR1 is SQVTM and CDR2 is ANQGSEA. Trimming cost V 5 bases and J 4 bases, with 11 bases left between them. In DNA, the CDR3 is TGCAGCGTTTCCCAGGGTTTCACTGAAGCTTTCTTT. Translation: CSVSQGFTEAFF.

V and J are TRBV12-3 or TRBV12-4 and TRBJ2-7; 12 positions agree with TRBD1. The junction had 5 bases not matched to a gene; V was cut back by 7 bases and J by 4 bases. The CDR3 covers 14 residues. The CDR3 here is CASNPGQGAYEQYF. CDR3 sequence (DNA): TGTGCCAGCAACCCGGGACAGGGGGCTTACGAGCAGTACTTC.

This sequence joins TRBV14 and TRBJ2-3; TRBD2 might be the D (5 bases). Germline CDR1 is SGHDN and CDR2 is FVKESK. The V gene lost 4 bases and the J gene lost 1 base, with 12 bases spanning the gap. The CDR3 runs to 15 residues. CDR3 in amino acids: CASSPGARGTDTQYF. CDR3 bases: TGTGCCAGCAGCCCCGGAGCGCGGGGCACAGATACGCAGTATTTT.

The sample holds a few counts of this clonotype. The chain employs TRBV27 and TRBJ2-4; the D call may be TRBD1 or TRBD2 (6 bases each). CDR1 and CDR2 (germline): MNHEY, SMNVEV (reference sequence). CDR3 size: 15 residues. V shed 7 bases and J shed 3 bases, with 16 bases lying between them. The CDR3 region is CASMRRVRGKNIQYF. Written as DNA, the CDR3 is TGTGCCAGCATGAGGAGGGTCAGGGGCAAAAACATTCAGTACTTC.

In its sample, this clonotype was seen a few times. The chain carries TRBV28 and TRBJ2-7, with D possibly called TRBD1 or TRBD2 (5 bases each). The CDR3 spans 13 residues. Trimming stripped 1 base from V and 2 bases from J, with 6 bases between. The germline V gene has CDR1 MDHEN and CDR2 SYDVKM. The CDR3 reads CASSLSGPYEQYF. For the CDR3, the DNA is TGTGCCAGCAGTTTATCGGGACCCTACGAGCAGTACTTC.

This clonotype was seen many times. V gene TRBV5-1 combines with J gene TRBJ2-1; TRBD1 matches 9 bases. Losses at the gene ends were 4 bases for V and 8 bases for J; bases not matched to a gene: 10. The V gene's germline CDR1 is SGHRS and CDR2 YFSETQ. The CDR3 spans 15 residues. CDR3 DNA sequence: TGCGCCAGCAGCGAAACGGGGACAGGGAAGGATGAGCAGTTCTTC. This codes for CASSETGTGKDEQFF.